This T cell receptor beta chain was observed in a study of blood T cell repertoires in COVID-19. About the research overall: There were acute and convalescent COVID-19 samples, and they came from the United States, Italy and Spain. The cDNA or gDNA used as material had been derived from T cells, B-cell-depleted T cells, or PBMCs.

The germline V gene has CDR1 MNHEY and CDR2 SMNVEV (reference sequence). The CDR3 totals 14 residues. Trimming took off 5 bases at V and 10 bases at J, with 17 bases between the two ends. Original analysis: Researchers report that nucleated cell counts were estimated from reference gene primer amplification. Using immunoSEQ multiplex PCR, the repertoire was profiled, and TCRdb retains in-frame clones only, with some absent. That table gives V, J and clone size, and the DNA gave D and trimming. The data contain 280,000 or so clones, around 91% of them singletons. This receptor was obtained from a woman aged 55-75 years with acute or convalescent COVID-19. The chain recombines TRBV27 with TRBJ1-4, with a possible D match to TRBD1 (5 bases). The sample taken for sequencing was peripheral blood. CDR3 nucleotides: TGTGCCAGCAGTCCAGGGACTCTTTTGGCAAAACTGTTTTTT. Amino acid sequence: CASSPGTLLAKLFF.